These T cell receptor beta chains were read from a single sample in a study of identical twins. Using its own MiXCR run on the 5' RACE reads, TCRdb lists one record per CDR3 protein. The sample consists of 600,000 to 850,000 distinct CDR3 sequences, 18% of them appearing once. These data are also associated with another study on T cells expressing NK-cell markers.

The sample comprised PBMCs. The origin of the receptors is a woman aged 18-29 years in good health. The CDR3 runs from the conserved cysteine through the conserved F or W. A D gene is named only where the DNA matches it firmly. Clone size appears in some rows only: once, few, many, or a class for an expanded clone.

abundance: .; j_gene: TRBJ2-1; d_gene: TRBD1; v_gene: TRBV11-1; CDR3aa: CASSSNTPGTGTYNEQFF; CDR3nt: TGTGCCAGCAGCTCGAATACCCCCGGGACAGGTACCTACAATGAGCAGTTCTTC
abundance: few; j_gene: TRBJ2-3; d_gene: TRBD1; v_gene: TRBV6-2/TRBV6-3; CDR3aa: CASTQGQTVSTDTQYF; CDR3nt: TGTGCCAGCACCCAGGGACAGACAGTTAGCACAGATACGCAGTATTTT
abundance: .; j_gene: TRBJ1-1; d_gene: .; v_gene: TRBV20-1; CDR3aa: CSAGRGRQFSTEAFF; CDR3nt: TGCAGTGCTGGAAGAGGACGACAATTTAGCACTGAAGCTTTCTTT
abundance: .; j_gene: TRBJ2-1; d_gene: TRBD2; v_gene: TRBV20-1; CDR3aa: CSASLGTRNNEQFF; CDR3nt: TGCAGTGCTAGTTTGGGGACTAGGAACAATGAGCAGTTCTTC
abundance: .; j_gene: TRBJ2-4; d_gene: .; v_gene: TRBV7-9; CDR3aa: CASSWSDIQYF; CDR3nt: TGTGCCAGCAGCTGGAGCGACATTCAGTACTTC
abundance: few; j_gene: TRBJ2-6; d_gene: .; v_gene: TRBV6-1; CDR3aa: CASKPTQGGDSGANVLTF; CDR3nt: TGTGCCAGCAAACCCACCCAGGGGGGAGACTCTGGGGCCAACGTCCTGACTTTC
abundance: few; j_gene: TRBJ1-1; d_gene: .; v_gene: TRBV7-9; CDR3aa: CASSSRGATEAFF; CDR3nt: TGTGCCAGCAGCTCCCGGGGGGCCACTGAAGCTTTCTTT
abundance: once; j_gene: TRBJ1-2; d_gene: .; v_gene: TRBV15; CDR3aa: CATSVGYGYTF; CDR3nt: TGTGCCACCAGCGTCGGGTATGGCTACACCTTC
abundance: .; j_gene: TRBJ2-7; d_gene: .; v_gene: TRBV29-1; CDR3aa: CSVESEGRGYEQYF; CDR3nt: TGCAGCGTTGAATCAGAGGGCCGGGGCTACGAGCAGTACTTC
abundance: few; j_gene: TRBJ1-4; d_gene: .; v_gene: TRBV5-1; CDR3aa: CASSLEPTTFQKLFF; CDR3nt: TGCGCCAGCAGCTTGGAGCCCACTACATTTCAAAAACTGTTTTTT
abundance: few; j_gene: TRBJ2-1; d_gene: .; v_gene: TRBV11-3; CDR3aa: CASSGQDKNEQFF; CDR3nt: TGTGCCAGCAGCGGGCAGGATAAGAATGAGCAGTTCTTC
abundance: few; j_gene: TRBJ2-1; d_gene: .; v_gene: TRBV4-2; CDR3aa: CASSQDPTKVSSYNEQFF; CDR3nt: TGTGCCAGCAGCCAAGATCCTACGAAAGTCAGTTCCTACAATGAGCAGTTCTTC
abundance: .; j_gene: TRBJ2-1; d_gene: TRBD2; v_gene: TRBV7-3; CDR3aa: CASSLDPPTSGVGNEQFF; CDR3nt: TGTGCCAGCAGCTTAGACCCCCCGACTAGCGGGGTTGGGAATGAGCAGTTCTTC
abundance: .; j_gene: TRBJ2-1; d_gene: TRBD2; v_gene: TRBV6-5; CDR3aa: CASSWGRTSGDHNEQFF; CDR3nt: TGTGCCAGCAGTTGGGGCAGGACTAGCGGGGACCACAATGAGCAGTTCTTC
abundance: .; j_gene: TRBJ2-1; d_gene: TRBD1; v_gene: TRBV5-5; CDR3aa: CASSSPGQSSYNEQFF; CDR3nt: TGTGCCAGCAGCAGTCCGGGACAGAGCTCCTACAATGAGCAGTTCTTC
abundance: .; j_gene: TRBJ2-7; d_gene: .; v_gene: TRBV9; CDR3aa: CASSVAPSYEQYF; CDR3nt: TGTGCCAGCAGCGTCGCCCCATCCTACGAGCAGTACTTC
abundance: few; j_gene: TRBJ2-3; d_gene: TRBD1; v_gene: TRBV12-3/TRBV12-4; CDR3aa: CASRGQGNADTQYF; CDR3nt: TGTGCCAGCAGGGGACAGGGGAACGCAGATACGCAGTATTTT
abundance: .; j_gene: TRBJ1-5; d_gene: .; v_gene: TRBV20-1; CDR3aa: CSARGWQGEDQPQHF; CDR3nt: TGCAGTGCTAGAGGGTGGCAGGGAGAGGATCAGCCCCAGCATTTT
abundance: few; j_gene: TRBJ2-7; d_gene: TRBD1; v_gene: TRBV10-3; CDR3aa: CAIRSGGEQYF; CDR3nt: TGTGCCATCAGGTCAGGGGGTGAGCAGTACTTC
abundance: .; j_gene: TRBJ2-3; d_gene: TRBD2; v_gene: TRBV7-2; CDR3aa: CASSQFPPGLTTDTQYF; CDR3nt: TGTGCCAGCAGCCAGTTTCCTCCGGGACTAACAACAGATACGCAGTATTTT
abundance: .; j_gene: TRBJ2-5; d_gene: TRBD2; v_gene: TRBV7-3; CDR3aa: CASSLHASGGLGETQYF; CDR3nt: TGTGCCAGCAGCTTACACGCTAGCGGGGGGCTTGGAGAGACCCAGTACTTC
abundance: few; j_gene: TRBJ2-7; d_gene: .; v_gene: TRBV20-1; CDR3aa: CSARAVWFRREYF; CDR3nt: TGCAGTGCTAGAGCGGTCTGGTTCCGGAGGGAGTACTTC
abundance: .; j_gene: TRBJ1-3; d_gene: .; v_gene: TRBV12-3/TRBV12-4; CDR3aa: CAMSDGSLGNTIYF; CDR3nt: TGTGCCATGAGCGATGGTAGTCTCGGAAACACCATATATTTT
abundance: many; j_gene: TRBJ2-1; d_gene: TRBD1; v_gene: TRBV12-3/TRBV12-4; CDR3aa: CASSSTDRPSYNEQFF; CDR3nt: TGTGCCAGCAGTTCGACGGACAGGCCTTCCTACAATGAGCAGTTCTTC
abundance: many; j_gene: TRBJ1-2; d_gene: .; v_gene: TRBV12-3/TRBV12-4; CDR3aa: CASSLARAGTGYTF; CDR3nt: TGTGCCAGCAGTTTAGCGCGGGCAGGGACTGGCTACACCTTC
abundance: .; j_gene: TRBJ2-3; d_gene: TRBD2; v_gene: TRBV5-1; CDR3aa: CASSLGTSGAPTDTQYF; CDR3nt: TGCGCCAGCAGCCTAGGGACTAGCGGGGCGCCCACAGATACGCAGTATTTT
abundance: .; j_gene: TRBJ2-7; d_gene: .; v_gene: TRBV29-1; CDR3aa: CSVATAPYEQYF; CDR3nt: TGCAGCGTTGCTACAGCGCCCTACGAGCAGTACTTC
abundance: few; j_gene: TRBJ2-1; d_gene: TRBD2; v_gene: TRBV20-1; CDR3aa: CSVALAGNEQFF; CDR3nt: TGCAGTGTCGCCCTAGCGGGAAATGAGCAGTTCTTC
abundance: few; j_gene: TRBJ2-2; d_gene: TRBD1; v_gene: TRBV10-3; CDR3aa: CATTPGQGANGELFF; CDR3nt: TGTGCCACCACCCCAGGACAGGGGGCTAACGGGGAGCTGTTTTTT
abundance: .; j_gene: TRBJ2-1; d_gene: TRBD2; v_gene: TRBV7-3; CDR3aa: CASSLRPSGEQFF; CDR3nt: TGTGCCAGCAGCTTAAGGCCTAGCGGGGAGCAGTTCTTC
abundance: .; j_gene: TRBJ2-1; d_gene: TRBD2; v_gene: TRBV6-5; CDR3aa: CASSYLGLAVRNEQFF; CDR3nt: TGTGCCAGCAGTTACTTGGGACTAGCCGTTCGTAATGAGCAGTTCTTC
abundance: .; j_gene: TRBJ2-2; d_gene: TRBD1; v_gene: TRBV12-5; CDR3aa: CASGLLGQGAGELFF; CDR3nt: TGTGCTAGTGGTTTGTTGGGACAGGGGGCCGGGGAGCTGTTTTTT
abundance: few; j_gene: TRBJ1-4; d_gene: .; v_gene: TRBV19; CDR3aa: CASSGQINEKLFF; CDR3nt: TGTGCCAGTAGTGGACAGATTAATGAAAAACTGTTTTTT
abundance: many; j_gene: TRBJ2-1; d_gene: .; v_gene: TRBV7-8; CDR3aa: CASSEGLEYNEQFF; CDR3nt: TGTGCCAGCAGCGAAGGGTTAGAGTACAATGAGCAGTTCTTC
abundance: .; j_gene: TRBJ2-7; d_gene: .; v_gene: TRBV20-1; CDR3aa: CSARAGGLSYEQYF; CDR3nt: TGCAGTGCTAGGGCAGGGGGGTTATCCTACGAGCAGTACTTC
abundance: few; j_gene: TRBJ1-1; d_gene: .; v_gene: TRBV20-1; CDR3aa: CSARAAGPNTEAFF; CDR3nt: TGCAGTGCTAGAGCTGCAGGCCCGAACACTGAAGCTTTCTTT
abundance: .; j_gene: TRBJ2-5; d_gene: TRBD1; v_gene: TRBV7-6; CDR3aa: CASSTPGQGYQETQYF; CDR3nt: TGTGCCAGCAGCACGCCGGGACAGGGATACCAAGAGACCCAGTACTTC
abundance: .; j_gene: TRBJ2-2; d_gene: TRBD2; v_gene: TRBV12-3/TRBV12-4; CDR3aa: CASSSPGLAGTRRTGELFF; CDR3nt: TGTGCCAGCAGTTCCCCGGGACTAGCGGGGACACGCAGAACCGGGGAGCTGTTTTTT
abundance: .; j_gene: TRBJ2-2; d_gene: .; v_gene: TRBV12-3/TRBV12-4; CDR3aa: CASYYTGELFF; CDR3nt: TGTGCCAGCTATTACACCGGGGAGCTGTTTTTT
abundance: .; j_gene: TRBJ2-5; d_gene: TRBD2; v_gene: TRBV20-1; CDR3aa: CSAGRLAGGPGGETQYF; CDR3nt: TGCAGTGCTGGCCGACTAGCGGGAGGGCCGGGTGGAGAGACCCAGTACTTC
abundance: few; j_gene: TRBJ2-6; d_gene: .; v_gene: TRBV19; CDR3aa: CASIDSYSRSGANVLTF; CDR3nt: TGTGCCAGTATCGACAGCTACTCCCGATCTGGGGCCAACGTCCTGACTTTC
abundance: .; j_gene: TRBJ2-3; d_gene: TRBD1; v_gene: TRBV12-5; CDR3aa: CASGPPGTGMADTQYF; CDR3nt: TGTGCTAGTGGCCCACCCGGGACAGGGATGGCAGATACGCAGTATTTT
abundance: .; j_gene: TRBJ1-4; d_gene: .; v_gene: TRBV30; CDR3aa: CAWKRSGGAINEKLFF; CDR3nt: TGTGCCTGGAAGAGGTCGGGAGGGGCCATTAATGAAAAACTGTTTTTT
abundance: few; j_gene: TRBJ2-1; d_gene: .; v_gene: TRBV11-2; CDR3aa: CASSAVSSYNEQFF; CDR3nt: TGTGCCAGCAGCGCGGTGAGCTCCTACAATGAGCAGTTCTTC
abundance: few; j_gene: TRBJ1-6; d_gene: .; v_gene: TRBV11-3; CDR3aa: CASRISSGNSPLHF; CDR3nt: TGTGCCAGCAGGATTTCGTCAGGGAATTCACCCCTCCACTTT
abundance: .; j_gene: TRBJ2-1; d_gene: TRBD2; v_gene: TRBV5-1; CDR3aa: CASSLATSGANEQFF; CDR3nt: TGCGCCAGCAGCTTGGCGACTAGCGGGGCGAATGAGCAGTTCTTC
abundance: .; j_gene: TRBJ2-1; d_gene: .; v_gene: TRBV12-3/TRBV12-4; CDR3aa: CASSRRDSSYNEQFF; CDR3nt: TGTGCCAGCAGCCGCCGGGACTCGTCTTACAATGAGCAGTTCTTC
abundance: once; j_gene: TRBJ1-6; d_gene: .; v_gene: TRBV6-5; CDR3aa: CASSYQGSNSPLHF; CDR3nt: TGTGCCAGCAGTTACCAAGGGTCAAATTCACCCCTCCACTTT
abundance: .; j_gene: TRBJ2-3; d_gene: TRBD2; v_gene: TRBV12-3/TRBV12-4; CDR3aa: CASSFREDTDTQYF; CDR3nt: TGTGCCAGCAGTTTTCGGGAGGACACAGATACGCAGTATTTT
abundance: .; j_gene: TRBJ2-7; d_gene: TRBD1; v_gene: TRBV11-3; CDR3aa: CASSGQGASYEQYF; CDR3nt: TGTGCCAGCAGTGGACAGGGGGCCTCCTACGAGCAGTACTTC
abundance: few; j_gene: TRBJ2-7; d_gene: .; v_gene: TRBV7-2; CDR3aa: CASTSVANPPYEQYF; CDR3nt: TGTGCCAGCACCTCAGTAGCGAACCCCCCCTACGAGCAGTACTTC
abundance: few; j_gene: TRBJ2-7; d_gene: TRBD2; v_gene: TRBV6-1; CDR3aa: CASSPSGSGYEQYF; CDR3nt: TGTGCCAGCAGTCCGAGCGGGAGTGGGTACGAGCAGTACTTC
abundance: .; j_gene: TRBJ2-7; d_gene: TRBD2; v_gene: TRBV9; CDR3aa: CASSPSHLAGSSYEQYF; CDR3nt: TGTGCCAGCAGCCCTAGTCATCTAGCGGGAAGCTCCTACGAGCAGTACTTC
abundance: .; j_gene: TRBJ2-7; d_gene: TRBD1; v_gene: TRBV29-1; CDR3aa: CSVDPGQGFHEQYF; CDR3nt: TGCAGCGTTGATCCGGGACAGGGGTTCCACGAGCAGTACTTC
abundance: few; j_gene: TRBJ2-7; d_gene: .; v_gene: TRBV20-1; CDR3aa: CSARVGVPDLEQYF; CDR3nt: TGCAGTGCTAGAGTAGGGGTCCCCGACCTGGAGCAGTACTTC
abundance: few; j_gene: TRBJ1-4; d_gene: .; v_gene: TRBV7-9; CDR3aa: CASSFVTGGGGEKLFF; CDR3nt: TGTGCCAGCAGCTTCGTGACCGGGGGAGGAGGCGAAAAACTGTTTTTT
abundance: few; j_gene: TRBJ1-2; d_gene: .; v_gene: TRBV20-1; CDR3aa: CSAYGTGTYGYTF; CDR3nt: TGCAGTGCCTACGGAACGGGGACCTATGGCTACACCTTC
abundance: few; j_gene: TRBJ2-3; d_gene: TRBD2; v_gene: TRBV29-1; CDR3aa: CSLLLAGASDTQYF; CDR3nt: TGCAGCCTACTTCTAGCGGGGGCTTCAGATACGCAGTATTTT
abundance: .; j_gene: TRBJ1-5; d_gene: .; v_gene: TRBV12-3/TRBV12-4; CDR3aa: CASSFDPDQPQHF; CDR3nt: TGTGCCAGCAGTTTCGACCCCGATCAGCCCCAGCATTTT